A selection of T cell receptor beta chains follows, all from one sample in a study of identical twins. From the 5' RACE reads, TCRdb called clonotypes with MiXCR, one entry per CDR3 protein. The sample holds about 220,000 distinct CDR3 sequences, more than 6.5% seen once. These data are also associated with another study on yellow fever vaccine responses in identical twins.

What was sequenced was memory (CD45RO+) T cells sorted from blood. The receptors come from a woman aged 18-29 years in good health. Each CDR3 is given without its conserved first and last residue.

TRBV11-2	ASSFDPWANVLT
TRBV9	ASSVTGLSYEQY
TRBV10-3	AISGSGLNTGELF
TRBV7-7	ASSSRQSDTQY
TRBV7-2	ASSLGLGRGGFDEQF
TRBV3-1	ASCQDLVPIDNEKLF
TRBV9	ASSVEDSGNTIY
TRBV20-1	SARDGFTRDAKSGELF
TRBV6-1	ASTRGTPNTGELF
TRBV7-9	ASSSPDRAADTQY
TRBV6-5	ASSLQENYGYT
TRBV5-1	ASSLDRANTEAF
TRBV6-5	ASSYGTGATGNTEAF
TRBV9	ASSGGRSFAGELF
TRBV10-3	AIQSDSYNEQF
TRBV2	ASSDRGVSTDTQY
TRBV7-9	ASSLARGGSSSQPQH
TRBV3-1	ASSQGGRTYEQY
TRBV7-2	ASSWGDTSNQPQH
TRBV20-1	SASGQGGNQPQH
TRBV20-1	SARTSGRKTGELF
TRBV20-1	SATKGTGGTDTQY
TRBV7-2	ASSLSAGGRGFTQY
TRBV4-2	ASSQDDRQAYEQY
TRBV9	ASSVGTEQF
TRBV20-1	SARDSDRTRTGKGYT
TRBV7-2	ASSLGGGLADTQY
TRBV15	ATSPRGTSGGFTDTQY
TRBV10-1	ASSESGGSSSTDTQY
TRBV12-3/TRBV12-4	ASSYWPSTDTQY
TRBV20-1	SAYPGQAARPQH
TRBV9	ASSTYPPGATDTQY
TRBV15	ATSRGSADEQY